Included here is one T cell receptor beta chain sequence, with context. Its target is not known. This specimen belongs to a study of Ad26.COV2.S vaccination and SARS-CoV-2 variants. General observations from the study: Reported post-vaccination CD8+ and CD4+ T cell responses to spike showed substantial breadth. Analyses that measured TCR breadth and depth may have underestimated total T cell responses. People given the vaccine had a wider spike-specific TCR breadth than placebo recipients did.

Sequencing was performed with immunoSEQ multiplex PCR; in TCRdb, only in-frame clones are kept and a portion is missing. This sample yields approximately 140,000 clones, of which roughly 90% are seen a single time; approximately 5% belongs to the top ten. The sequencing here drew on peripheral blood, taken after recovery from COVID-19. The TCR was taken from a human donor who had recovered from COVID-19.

CDR3 DNA sequence: TGTGCCAGCAGCTTTCCAGCGATGAACACTGAAGCTTTCTTT. Protein sequence: CASSFPAMNTEAFF. The chain couples TRBV7-9 to TRBJ1-1; no definite D call. The CDR3 runs 14 residues. Trimming removed 3 bases from V and 0 bases from J, with 8 bases in between. Germline V gives CDR1 SEHNR, CDR2 FQNEAQ (reference sequence).